This T cell receptor (beta chain) originates from a study of post-analysis software for immune sequencing data. Broader study findings: Patients carried roughly five TRBV segments more frequently than controls did, and TRBV5-6, TRBV5-1 and TRBV20-1 were among them. Significantly decreased normalized Chao1 diversity was recorded for multiple sclerosis patients relative to controls.

Built from TCR beta cDNA, the libraries had unique molecular identifiers in them. Via MiXCR, TCRdb re-called the PCR reads, giving one row per CDR3 protein. Among approximately 440,000 distinct CDR3 sequences listed, roughly 45% were seen once. CDR3 length: 14 amino acids. The germline V and J ends were trimmed by 0 bases and 6 bases, with 12 bases remaining between them. Germline V gene data show CDR1 as WNHNN and CDR2 as SYGVQD (reference sequence). Remarks on this clonotype: As yet, its antigen is unknown.

This sequence joins TRBV10-1 and TRBJ2-7; D is perhaps TRBD2 (5 bases). This TCR came from a girl between 5 and 17 years old with multiple sclerosis. The sample taken for sequencing was blood. The chain's CDR3 is CASSESPGEGEQYF. The DNA of the CDR3 is TGCGCCAGCAGTGAGTCGCCAGGTGAGGGCGAGCAGTACTTC.